This is a list of T cell receptor beta chains from one sample in a study of OX40 agonist ivuxolimab in advanced cancers. The data were produced by immunoSEQ multiplex PCR, yet TCRdb's version contains in-frame clones alone and is incomplete. The sample has over 75,000 clones; 90% to 95% are singletons. Sequencing was performed on CD4+ or CD8+ T cells sorted from blood, taken in a trial of the OX40 agonist ivuxolimab. These receptors all come from an adult with an advanced solid tumor such as melanoma, head and neck, liver or kidney cancer. Each CDR3 is given with its conserved first and last residue. The D gene is left open where the match is weak. Not every row has a clone size; where given, it reads once, few, many or a size class.

V gene: TRBV19
D gene: TRBD1
J gene: TRBJ2-2
clone size: -
CDR3 protein: CASSMPIGTGGTGELFF
CDR3 DNA: TGTGCCAGTAGTATGCCCATCGGGACAGGTGGGACCGGGGAGCTGTTTTTT

V gene: TRBV6-1
D gene: -
J gene: TRBJ1-2
clone size: -
CDR3 protein: CASSGLSAYGYTF
CDR3 DNA: TGTGCCAGCAGTGGACTCAGCGCTTATGGCTACACCTTC

V gene: TRBV13
D gene: TRBD1
J gene: TRBJ2-1
clone size: -
CDR3 protein: CASSPSGTGDINEQFF
CDR3 DNA: TGTGCCAGCAGCCCATCCGGGACAGGGGATATCAATGAGCAGTTCTTC

V gene: TRBV9
D gene: -
J gene: TRBJ1-2
clone size: -
CDR3 protein: CASTRSVKESGGYTF
CDR3 DNA: TGTGCCAGCACCCGTAGCGTGAAGGAATCTGGAGGCTACACCTTC

V gene: TRBV5-1
D gene: -
J gene: TRBJ1-3
clone size: -
CDR3 protein: CASSSGNTIYF
CDR3 DNA: TGCGCCAGCTCCTCTGGAAACACCATATATTTT

V gene: TRBV12-5
D gene: -
J gene: TRBJ1-1
clone size: -
CDR3 protein: CASGLALNTEAFF
CDR3 DNA: TGTGCTAGTGGTTTGGCCTTGAACACTGAAGCTTTCTTT

V gene: TRBV6-5
D gene: TRBD2
J gene: TRBJ2-1
clone size: -
CDR3 protein: CASSYSAGVDEQFF
CDR3 DNA: TGTGCCAGCAGTTACTCTGCGGGGGTCGATGAGCAGTTCTTC

V gene: TRBV29-1
D gene: TRBD1
J gene: TRBJ2-7
clone size: -
CDR3 protein: CSVARLDRDPHEQYF
CDR3 DNA: TGCAGCGTTGCGAGGCTGGACAGGGATCCCCACGAGCAGTACTTC

V gene: TRBV15
D gene: -
J gene: TRBJ2-4
clone size: -
CDR3 protein: CATSRGASDKNIQYF
CDR3 DNA: TGTGCCACCAGCAGAGGGGCTAGCGACAAAAACATTCAGTACTTC

V gene: TRBV29-1
D gene: -
J gene: TRBJ2-1
clone size: -
CDR3 protein: CSVPNQFF
CDR3 DNA: TGCAGCGTTCCCAACCAGTTCTTC

V gene: TRBV4-1
D gene: TRBD2
J gene: TRBJ2-7
clone size: -
CDR3 protein: CASSQLLGTRPYEQYF
CDR3 DNA: TGCGCCAGCAGCCAACTCCTAGGGACTAGGCCCTACGAGCAGTACTTC

V gene: TRBV9
D gene: TRBD2
J gene: TRBJ2-1
clone size: -
CDR3 protein: CASSVTSGYNEQFF
CDR3 DNA: TGTGCCAGCAGCGTAACTAGCGGCTACAATGAGCAGTTCTTC

V gene: TRBV5-4
D gene: TRBD2
J gene: TRBJ2-5
clone size: -
CDR3 protein: CASSLGREGPETQYF
CDR3 DNA: TGTGCCAGCAGCTTGGGGCGGGAGGGCCCTGAGACCCAGTACTTC

V gene: TRBV5-4
D gene: -
J gene: TRBJ2-7
clone size: -
CDR3 protein: CASSLAPPDSYEQYF
CDR3 DNA: TGTGCCAGCAGCTTGGCGCCACCGGACAGTTACGAGCAGTACTTC

V gene: TRBV6-5
D gene: -
J gene: TRBJ2-3
clone size: once
CDR3 protein: CASSYRNVQDAQYF
CDR3 DNA: TGTGCCAGCAGTTACAGGAACGTACAAGATGCGCAGTATTTT

V gene: TRBV12-5
D gene: -
J gene: TRBJ1-5
clone size: -
CDR3 protein: CASGLGPSNQPQHF
CDR3 DNA: TGTGCTAGTGGTTTGGGACCTAGCAATCAGCCCCAGCATTTT

V gene: TRBV5-6
D gene: -
J gene: TRBJ2-5
clone size: -
CDR3 protein: CASSLVETQYF
CDR3 DNA: TGTGCCAGCAGCTTGGTGGAGACCCAGTACTTC

V gene: TRBV14
D gene: TRBD1
J gene: TRBJ2-3
clone size: -
CDR3 protein: CASSLRNRGFNTDTQYF
CDR3 DNA: TGTGCCAGCAGCCTGCGGAACAGGGGTTTTAACACAGATACGCAGTATTTT

V gene: TRBV29-1
D gene: TRBD1
J gene: TRBJ1-2
clone size: -
CDR3 protein: CSARTGDYGYTF
CDR3 DNA: TGCAGCGCCCGGACAGGGGACTATGGCTACACCTTC

V gene: TRBV7-8
D gene: -
J gene: TRBJ2-1
clone size: -
CDR3 protein: CASSLGLASFNEQFF
CDR3 DNA: TGTGCCAGCAGCTTAGGGCTAGCCAGTTTCAATGAGCAGTTCTTC

V gene: TRBV5-1
D gene: TRBD1
J gene: TRBJ2-7
clone size: -
CDR3 protein: CASSLGDSSYEQYF
CDR3 DNA: TGCGCCAGCAGCTTGGGGGACAGCTCCTACGAGCAGTACTTC

V gene: TRBV11-2
D gene: -
J gene: TRBJ2-2
clone size: -
CDR3 protein: CASSSRERNTGELFF
CDR3 DNA: TGTGCCAGCAGCTCCAGGGAGCGGAACACCGGGGAGCTGTTTTTT

V gene: TRBV5-6
D gene: -
J gene: TRBJ2-1
clone size: -
CDR3 protein: CASSLVSREQFF
CDR3 DNA: TGTGCCAGCAGCTTGGTCTCCCGGGAGCAGTTCTTC

V gene: TRBV18
D gene: -
J gene: TRBJ2-5
clone size: -
CDR3 protein: CASSPPDREETQYF
CDR3 DNA: TGTGCCAGCTCACCACCCGACAGAGAAGAGACCCAGTACTTC

V gene: TRBV27
D gene: -
J gene: TRBJ1-6
clone size: -
CDR3 protein: CASSLSSSYNSPLHF
CDR3 DNA: TGTGCCAGCAGTTTGAGTAGCTCCTATAATTCACCCCTCCACTTT

V gene: TRBV11-2
D gene: TRBD2
J gene: TRBJ2-3
clone size: -
CDR3 protein: CASRPGTSGGAVTDTQYF
CDR3 DNA: TGTGCCAGCAGGCCCGGGACTAGCGGGGGGGCCGTCACAGATACGCAGTATTTT

V gene: TRBV5-1
D gene: TRBD2
J gene: TRBJ2-7
clone size: few
CDR3 protein: CASSGGGGDFYEQYF
CDR3 DNA: TGCGCCAGCAGCGGAGGCGGGGGGGACTTCTACGAGCAGTACTTC

V gene: TRBV5-1
D gene: TRBD1
J gene: TRBJ1-5
clone size: few
CDR3 protein: CASSLSGTGNQPQHF
CDR3 DNA: TGCGCCAGCAGCTTGTCTGGGACAGGCAATCAGCCCCAGCATTTT

V gene: TRBV5-1
D gene: -
J gene: TRBJ2-1
clone size: -
CDR3 protein: CASSSTLSEQFF
CDR3 DNA: TGCGCCAGCAGCTCTACCTTAAGTGAGCAGTTCTTC

V gene: TRBV6-5
D gene: -
J gene: TRBJ1-2
clone size: -
CDR3 protein: CASSYSSGESLTGYTF
CDR3 DNA: TGTGCCAGCAGTTACTCTTCCGGGGAAAGTTTGACCGGCTACACCTTC

V gene: TRBV29-1
D gene: TRBD2
J gene: TRBJ2-1
clone size: -
CDR3 protein: CSVKGLAENSYNEQFF
CDR3 DNA: TGCAGCGTTAAAGGACTAGCGGAGAACTCCTACAATGAGCAGTTCTTC

V gene: TRBV23-1
D gene: TRBD1
J gene: TRBJ1-1
clone size: -
CDR3 protein: CASSRPTQGAWDTEAFF
CDR3 DNA: TGCGCCAGCAGTCGCCCGACCCAGGGGGCTTGGGACACTGAAGCTTTCTTT

V gene: TRBV28
D gene: TRBD1
J gene: TRBJ2-3
clone size: -
CDR3 protein: CASLPRDRPTDTQYF
CDR3 DNA: TGTGCCAGCTTACCTAGGGACAGACCCACAGATACGCAGTATTTT

V gene: TRBV6-5
D gene: -
J gene: TRBJ2-7
clone size: -
CDR3 protein: CASSYEPSPYYEQYF
CDR3 DNA: TGTGCCAGCAGTTACGAGCCTAGCCCTTACTACGAGCAGTACTTC

V gene: TRBV5-8
D gene: TRBD2
J gene: TRBJ2-3
clone size: -
CDR3 protein: CASVRGRVTDTQYF
CDR3 DNA: TGTGCCAGCGTACGAGGGAGGGTCACAGATACGCAGTATTTT